The next 28 T cell receptor beta chains were all read from a single sample in a study of beta chain features in type 1 diabetes. Broader study findings: Type 1 diabetes patients showed a moderate but significant shortening of TCRB CDR3s in all four CD4+ subsets.

Sequenced material consisted of expressed TCRB transcripts (all of the isolated RNA was reverse transcribed). The repertoire was sequenced with immunoSEQ multiplex PCR; TCRdb's copy has only in-frame clones and lacks some. The sample holds under 300,000 clones, more than 11% seen once. These TCRs' antigens remain unknown. Sequenced input: naive CD4+ T cells from blood. Receptors originate from a young man with type 1 diabetes.

This clone was detected only a few times. The chain links TRBV7-9 to TRBJ1-2; maybe TRBD1 (6 bases). CDR1 and CDR2 from the germline V gene are SEHNR and FQNEAQ (reference sequence). This CDR3 spans 15 amino acids. Trimming stripped 5 bases from V and 2 bases from J, with 15 bases between. In DNA form, the CDR3 reads TGTGCCAGCAGCCCCGGAACAGGGCCAAACTATGGCTACACCTTC. It is translated as CASSPGTGPNYGYTF. Full variable domain (missing parts from reference TRBV7-9 and TRBJ1-2): DTGVSQNPRHKITKRGQNVTFRCDPISEHNRLYWYRQTLGQGPEFLTYFQNEAQLEKSRLLSDRFSAERPKGSFSTLEIQRTEQGDSAMYLCASSPGTGPNYGYTFGSGTRLTVV.

This clone was observed a handful of times. This chain joins TRBV19 and TRBJ2-1; the match to TRBD2 covers 12 bases. Germline CDR1 reads LNHDA; CDR2 reads SQIVND (reference sequence). V was pared by 3 bases and J by 6 bases, with 3 bases of the junction left unmatched. The CDR3 loop spans 15 amino acids. DNA for the CDR3: TGTGCCAGTAGTATCCGACTAGCGGGAGTCAATGAGCAGTTCTTC. Protein product: CASSIRLAGVNEQFF.

A few counts support this clone. The genes are TRBV15 and TRBJ1-5; D gene uncertain. The CDR3 runs to 14 residues. V was clipped by 3 bases and J by 8 bases, with 14 bases between them. Per germline, CDR1 LNHNV and CDR2 YYDKDF (reference sequence). The CDR3 reads CATSSPGRLEPQHF. As DNA, the CDR3 is TGTGCCACCAGCAGCCCGGGGAGGCTTGAGCCCCAGCATTTT.

The chain couples TRBV30 to TRBJ1-5, with 8 nucleotides matching TRBD1. Trimming took 2 bases from V and 3 from J; bases not matched to a gene: 6. Germline loops: CDR1 GTSNPN, CDR2 SVGIG (reference sequence). The CDR3 runs 15 residues. CDR3 DNA: TGTGCCTGGAGTTTAGAGACAGGGGACAATCAGCCCCAGCATTTT. It is translated as CAWSLETGDNQPQHF.

In its sample, this clone was seen a few times. DNA for the CDR3: TGTGCCAGCAGCCAACTTACTAGCGGGAGGTCTTCGTCCTACGAGCAGTACTTC. Translating gives CASSQLTSGRSSSYEQYF. The chain links TRBV14 to TRBJ2-7; 12 bases agree with TRBD2. The CDR3 is 18 amino acids. V gave up 2 bases and J gave up 1 base; unmatched junction bases: 9. CDR1 and CDR2 (germline): SGHDN, FVKESK. The complete variable domain, with remaining parts taken from reference TRBV14 and TRBJ2-7, reads EAGVTQFPSHSVIEKGQTVTLRCDPISGHDNLYWYRRVMGKEIKFLLHFVKESKQDESGMPNNRFLAERTGGTYSTLKVQPAELEDSGVYFCASSQLTSGRSSSYEQYFGPGTRLTVT.

This clone was detected a few times. The rearrangement joins TRBV5-6 to TRBJ2-5; D is uncertain. In germline, CDR1 is SGHDT, CDR2 YYEEEE. CDR3 length equals 13 residues. The V end lost 0 bases, the J end lost 4 bases, and 7 bases lay between the germline ends. The DNA for the CDR3 is TGTGCCAGCAGCTTGGTGTCGGTAGAGACCCAGTACTTC. It specifies CASSLVSVETQYF.

The chain uses TRBV5-1 and TRBJ2-1; TRBD2 aligns across 8 bases. The CDR3 has 15 residues. Germline assignment: CDR1 SGHRS and CDR2 YFSETQ. Losses at the gene ends were 3 bases for V and 2 bases for J; bases not matched to a gene: 4. This chain's CDR3 is CASSSAGEPYNEQFF. CDR3 sequence (DNA): TGCGCCAGCAGCTCAGCGGGAGAGCCCTACAATGAGCAGTTCTTC.

This chain connects TRBV7-9 to TRBJ2-3; maybe TRBD2 (5 bases). V lost 6 bases and J 4 bases, leaving 11 bases between the germline ends. The CDR3 contains 13 residues. Germline CDR1 SEHNR, CDR2 FQNEAQ (reference sequence). In DNA, the CDR3 is TGTGCCAGCAGACACGGGGTCTCAGATACGCAGTATTTT. Protein product: CASRHGVSDTQYF.

This clone was found a few times. The J gene is TRBJ1-1, the V gene TRBV30, with D unclear. The germline V gene has CDR1 GTSNPN and CDR2 SVGIG (reference sequence). The ends were cut back, 3 bases at V and 1 base at J, with 6 bases in the middle. The CDR3 has 12 amino acids. CDR3 nucleotide sequence: TGTGCCTGGAGGGCCGAGAACACTGAAGCTTTCTTT. Amino acid sequence: CAWRAENTEAFF.

This clone was seen a handful of times. The V call is TRBV29-1, the J call TRBJ2-7, with 8 bases matching TRBD1. The CDR3 covers 13 residues. Germline trimming cut 5 bases from V and 2 bases from J; bases unmatched to any gene: 5. The germline CDR1 and CDR2 sequences are SQVTM and ANQGSEA. CDR3 region: CSVSPQGAYEQYF. CDR3 bases: TGCAGCGTTTCCCCACAGGGGGCCTACGAGCAGTACTTC.

The sample holds a few counts of this clone. The J gene is TRBJ2-2, the V gene TRBV5-1; TRBD1 aligns across 8 bases. With V trimmed by 2 bases and J by 5 bases, 5 bases remained unmatched. The CDR3 loop spans 15 amino acids. Germline loops: CDR1 SGHRS, CDR2 YFSETQ. This CDR3 is CASSFRQGATGELFF. CDR3 coding DNA: TGCGCCAGCAGCTTCAGGCAGGGGGCGACCGGGGAGCTGTTTTTT.

The gene calls are TRBV7-9 and TRBJ2-3; D unclear. The CDR3 is made up of 14 amino acids. V shed 6 bases and J shed 0 bases, with 10 bases lying between them. Per germline, CDR1 SEHNR and CDR2 FQNEAQ (reference sequence). CDR3 protein: CASSSTFSTDTQYF. CDR3 coding DNA: TGTGCCAGCAGTTCGACATTTAGCACAGATACGCAGTATTTT.

The rearrangement links TRBV5-1 to TRBJ2-1; weak D call: TRBD2 (6 bases). The ends were cut back, 2 bases at V and 10 bases at J, with 16 bases in the middle. Germline CDR1 and CDR2: SGHRS and YFSETQ. This CDR3 contains 14 residues. The CDR3 here is CASSFGSRDGEQFF. The DNA for the CDR3 is TGCGCCAGCAGCTTCGGGAGTAGGGATGGGGAGCAGTTCTTC.

There are a few counts of this clone. This sequence joins TRBV10-3 and TRBJ2-1; perhaps TRBD2 as D (6 bases). V was shortened by 4 bases and J by 8 bases, with 9 bases between the two germline ends. Germline assignment: CDR1 ENHRY and CDR2 SYGVKD. This CDR3 region has 12 residues. This chain's CDR3 is CAISGREDEQFF. In DNA, the CDR3 is TGTGCCATCAGTGGCAGGGAGGATGAGCAGTTCTTC.

This clone was observed a handful of times. J is TRBJ1-2 and V is TRBV5-4, with D perhaps matching TRBD1 (5 bases). The germline V gene has CDR1 SGHNT and CDR2 YYREEE (reference sequence). The CDR3 is 15 residues long. Trimming removed 0 bases at V and 8 bases at J, with 17 bases between. The chain's CDR3 is CASSLEGRVRLGYTF. In DNA, the CDR3 is TGTGCCAGCAGCTTGGAGGGCAGGGTCCGGTTGGGCTACACCTTC.

The CDR3 DNA follows: TGTGCCAGCAGCTTGCGACTAGCGGGAGGTGATGGAGATACGCAGTATTTT. This gives the protein CASSLRLAGGDGDTQYF. The chain joins TRBV7-9 to TRBJ2-3; 13 bases are a match to TRBD2. There are 17 residues in the CDR3. V shed 3 bases, J shed 5 bases, and the junction held 8 bases outside the gene matches. Germline V gives CDR1 SEHNR, CDR2 FQNEAQ (reference sequence).

V usage is TRBV4-1 and J usage is TRBJ2-1, with 7 bases that match TRBD1. V lost 3 bases and J lost 0; bases outside the gene matches: 8. CDR1 and CDR2 (germline): MGHRA, YSYEKL. The CDR3 runs 17 residues. The CDR3 protein is CASSHEGGVSSYNEQFF. The CDR3 DNA is TGCGCCAGCAGCCATGAAGGGGGCGTGAGCTCCTACAATGAGCAGTTCTTC.

This chain uses TRBV9 with TRBJ2-1; 9 bases align to TRBD2. From germline, CDR1 is SGDLS and CDR2 YYNGEE. This CDR3 spans 17 amino acids. V shed 0 bases, J shed 2 bases, and the junction held 6 bases outside the gene matches. CDR3 in DNA: TGTGCCAGCAGCGTAGAGGGGCGGGAGGGCGCCTACAATGAGCAGTTCTTC. It translates to CASSVEGREGAYNEQFF.

The chain is built from TRBV7-9 and TRBJ1-2; D not resolved. CDR1 and CDR2 (germline): SEHNR, FQNEAQ (reference sequence). This CDR3 has 12 residues. V was shortened by 1 base and J by 2 bases, with 2 bases between the two germline ends. The CDR3 sequence: CASSLVNYGYTF. CDR3 bases: TGTGCCAGCAGCTTAGTAAACTATGGCTACACCTTC.

This clone was observed a few times. The chain is built from TRBV9 and TRBJ2-7; perhaps TRBD2 as D (6 bases). The CDR3 spans 16 residues. Germline lookup yields CDR1 SGDLS and CDR2 YYNGEE. Trimming stripped 0 bases from V and 0 bases from J, with 13 bases between. The CDR3 DNA reads as TGTGCCAGCAGCGTAGACTCCGGGGGTAGCTCCTACGAGCAGTACTTC. This translates into CASSVDSGGSSYEQYF.

The rearrangement links TRBV9 to TRBJ1-2, with 10 bases that match TRBD1. Losses at the gene ends were 3 bases for V and 3 bases for J; bases not matched to a gene: 2. Germline CDR1 reads SGDLS; CDR2 reads YYNGEE. The CDR3 contains 14 residues. CDR3 sequence (DNA): TGTGCCAGCAGCGGACAGGGGGCTTACTATGGCTACACCTTC. It specifies CASSGQGAYYGYTF.

The rearrangement joins TRBV11-2 to TRBJ2-3; 7 bases are shared with TRBD2. The CDR3 is 15 amino acids. The V segment lost 0 bases and the J segment 4 bases; nucleotides outside the gene matches: 4. Germline loops: CDR1 SGHAT, CDR2 FQNNGV. The CDR3 is CASSLDRLAADTQYF. CDR3 DNA sequence: TGTGCCAGCAGCTTAGATCGGCTAGCGGCAGATACGCAGTATTTT.

In this sample, this clone turned up a few times. The chain links TRBV2 to TRBJ2-6; D unresolved. Germline V gives CDR1 SNHLY, CDR2 FYNNEI. Trimming pared 0 bases from V and 0 bases from J, leaving 12 bases between. CDR3 size: 18 residues. The CDR3 spells CASSEANRPSSGANVLTF. For the CDR3, the DNA is TGTGCCAGCAGTGAAGCCAACAGACCCAGCTCTGGGGCCAACGTCCTGACTTTC.

This rearrangement joins TRBV30 to TRBJ2-5, with a tentative D call TRBD2 (7 bases). The ends were cut back, 2 bases at V and 4 bases at J, with 11 bases in the middle. CDR3 size: 13 residues. Germline values: CDR1 GTSNPN, CDR2 SVGIG (reference sequence). The CDR3 protein is CAWSRGGTETQYF. DNA for the CDR3: TGTGCCTGGAGTAGGGGGGGTACAGAGACCCAGTACTTC.

This clone was detected only a few times. The rearrangement joins TRBV7-2 to TRBJ2-2; 7 nucleotides agree with TRBD1. Germline CDR1 reads SGHTA; CDR2 reads FQGNSA. CDR3 length: 16 amino acids. V gave up 6 bases and J gave up 4 bases; unmatched junction bases: 11. Here the CDR3 reads CASSSRQGTPTGELFF. For the CDR3, the DNA is TGTGCCAGCAGTTCGCGACAGGGCACTCCCACCGGGGAGCTGTTTTTT.

The CDR3 loop is CASITGTAPNTEAFF. The CDR3, as DNA: TGTGCCAGCATTACCGGGACAGCTCCGAACACTGAAGCTTTCTTT. The chain combines TRBV6-1 with TRBJ1-1; 7 bases align to TRBD1. Trimming at V came to 7 bases and at J to 1 base, leaving 9 bases not matched to a gene. The germline V gene encodes CDR1 MNHNS and CDR2 SASEGT. The CDR3 is 15 amino acids.

This clone occurred a few times. The chain combines TRBV19 with TRBJ2-1; 12 nucleotides line up with TRBD2. CDR3 length: 13 amino acids. Germline V gives CDR1 LNHDA, CDR2 SQIVND (reference sequence). The trim removed 10 bases at V and 8 bases at J, leaving 6 bases unmatched. The CDR3 DNA reads as TGTGCCACCGGACTAGCGGGATCCCATGAGCAGTTCTTC. Amino acids: CATGLAGSHEQFF. The variable domain in full, with the rest retrieved from reference TRBV19 and TRBJ2-1, is DGGITQSPKYLFRKEGQNVTLSCEQNLNHDAMYWYRQDPGQGLRLIYYSQIVNDFQKGDIAEGYSVSREKKESFPLTVTSAQKNPTAFYLCATGLAGSHEQFFGPGTRLTVL.

This chain links TRBV18 with TRBJ2-7, with D possibly being TRBD1 (6 bases). Germline CDR1 and CDR2: KGHSH and LQKENI. The CDR3 has 15 amino acids. Trimming cost V 2 bases and J 2 bases, with 13 bases left between them. DNA of the CDR3: TGTGCCAGCTCACCAGAGCCAGGGGCGGCCTACGAGCAGTACTTC. Its protein product is CASSPEPGAAYEQYF.